The 14 T cell receptor beta chains given below trace back to one sample, sequenced in a study of T cells in Graves' hyperthyroidism and ophthalmopathy. RNA transcripts gave rise to amplified TCR beta CDR3 regions. The TCR CDR3 was amplified in a first-round RT-PCR using the HTBI primer set. Using its own MiXCR run on the multiplex PCR reads, TCRdb lists one record per CDR3 protein. This table holds hundreds of thousands of distinct CDR3 sequences, 13% to 15% found once. The sequencing sample was made of blood. All receptors derive from a woman between 40 and 55 years old with Graves' hyperthyroidism.

The chain couples TRBV7-9 to TRBJ1-2; D perhaps matches TRBD1 (5 bases). The CDR3 runs to 14 residues. Germline V gene data show CDR1 as SEHNR and CDR2 as FQNEAQ (reference sequence). V shed 6 bases and J shed 0 bases, with 11 bases lying between them. CDR3 DNA: TGTGCCAGCAGTCGACAGAGTTCTAACTATGGCTACACCTTC. Translating gives CASSRQSSNYGYTF.

There are a few counts of this clonotype. The rearrangement links TRBV11-3 to TRBJ2-1, with D maybe TRBD1 (5 bases). Trimming cost V 2 bases and J 6 bases, with 14 bases left between them. Germline-derived CDR1 and CDR2 are SGHNT and YENEEA. This CDR3 contains 15 residues. CDR3 in amino acids: CASSLSPDRSNEQFF. DNA for the CDR3: TGTGCCAGCAGCTTAAGCCCTGACAGAAGCAATGAGCAGTTCTTC. The full variable domain, completed using reference TRBV11-3 and TRBJ2-1, is EAGVVQSPRYKIIEKKQPVAFWCNPISGHNTLYWYLQNLGQGPELLIRYENEEAVDDSQLPKDRFSAERLKGVDSTLKIQPAELGDSAVYLCASSLSPDRSNEQFFGPGTRLTVL.

This clonotype was recorded many times. The V and J genes are TRBV5-1 and TRBJ2-7; either TRBD1 or TRBD2 may supply D (5 bases each). V lost 4 bases, J lost 5 bases, and 19 bases lay in between. This CDR3 region has 15 residues. CDR1 and CDR2 from the germline V gene are SGHRS and YFSETQ. The CDR3 DNA reads TGCGCCAGCAGCCAAAGCGCAGGGAGTAGAGACGAGCAGTACTTC. Translated: CASSQSAGSRDEQYF.

This clonotype has a handful of counts. The chain combines TRBV5-1 with TRBJ1-1; a weak D match, TRBD1 (6 bases). The ends were cut back, 4 bases at V and 3 bases at J, with 13 bases in the middle. The CDR3 runs to 14 residues. Per the germline V gene, CDR1 is SGHRS and CDR2 is YFSETQ. CDR3 residues: CASSQQGGDTEAFF. DNA of the CDR3: TGCGCCAGCAGCCAACAGGGAGGGGACACTGAAGCTTTCTTT.

This clonotype was recorded at least ten times. This chain uses TRBV18 with TRBJ1-1; the D is unclear. CDR3 size: 13 residues. Trimming took off 2 bases at V and 3 bases at J, with 7 bases between the two ends. CDR1 and CDR2 from the germline V gene are KGHSH and LQKENI. DNA of the CDR3: TGTGCCAGCTCACCAATGGCGGACACTGAAGCTTTCTTT. As protein: CASSPMADTEAFF.

The J gene is TRBJ2-5, the V gene TRBV7-9; D ambiguous. The CDR3 length is 13 residues. Germline CDR1 SEHNR, CDR2 FQNEAQ (reference sequence). The V end lost 7 bases, the J end lost 5 bases, and 14 bases lay between the germline ends. This CDR3 reads CASIPFTEETQYF. CDR3 DNA: TGTGCCAGCATCCCGTTCACGGAGGAGACCCAGTACTTC.

This clonotype turned up a few times. The gene calls are TRBV16 and TRBJ2-7, with TRBD1 as a possible D gene (5 bases). Germline assignment: CDR1 KGHSY and CDR2 FQNENV. The CDR3 covers 15 residues. Trimming left V 2 bases short and J 0 bases short, with 11 bases between. CDR3 bases: TGTGCCAGCAGCCAAACTACAGGACGCTCCTACGAGCAGTACTTC. This gives the protein CASSQTTGRSYEQYF.

This clonotype was observed many times. V and J are TRBV2 and TRBJ1-6; TRBD1 matches at 10 bases. J lost 2 bases, V lost 5 bases, and 6 bases had no gene match. CDR1 is SNHLY, CDR2 FYNNEI, per germline. The CDR3 has 17 amino acids. This CDR3 reads CASSSRQGATYNSPLHF. CDR3 DNA: TGTGCCAGCAGTTCCCGACAGGGGGCCACCTATAATTCACCCCTCCACTTT. The whole variable domain, remainder taken from reference TRBV2 and TRBJ1-6, is EPEVTQTPSHQVTQMGQEVILRCVPISNHLYFYWYRQILGQKVEFLVSFYNNEISEKSEIFDDQFSVERPDGSNFTLKIRSTKLEDSAMYFCASSSRQGATYNSPLHFGNGTRLTVT.

In DNA form, the CDR3 reads TGTGCCAGCAGCTTAAGCCAGGACAATGAGCAGTTCTTC. Translating it yields CASSLSQDNEQFF. V usage is TRBV7-3 and J usage is TRBJ2-1; D is unclear. V was pared by 1 base and J by 5 bases, with 6 bases between. Germline V gene lookup returns CDR1 SGHTA and CDR2 FQGTGA. There are 13 residues in the CDR3.

In its sample, this clonotype was seen many times. J is TRBJ2-3 and V is TRBV28; 7 nucleotides line up with TRBD1. Per the germline V gene, CDR1 is MDHEN and CDR2 is SYDVKM. The V gene end was trimmed by 6 bases and the J gene end by 2 bases; junction bases not matched to a gene: 17. The CDR3 runs 18 residues. The CDR3: CASSIDRVRRYNTDTQYF. DNA for the CDR3: TGTGCCAGCAGCATAGACAGGGTCCGACGGTACAACACAGATACGCAGTATTTT. Looking up the rest from reference TRBV28 and TRBJ2-3 gives the full variable domain: DVKVTQSSRYLVKRTGEKVFLECVQDMDHENMFWYRQDPGLGLRLIYFSYDVKMKEKGDIPEGYSVSREKKERFSLILESASTNQTSMYLCASSIDRVRRYNTDTQYFGPGTRLTVL.

The chain is built from TRBV28 and TRBJ1-2, with D possibly matching TRBD1 (6 bases). Deletions cut 6 bases from V and 3 bases from J, with 17 bases between. The CDR3 runs 15 residues. Germline lookup yields CDR1 MDHEN and CDR2 SYDVKM. The CDR3 spells CASSPRGAGDYGYTF. The CDR3 DNA reads as TGTGCCAGCAGCCCCCGGGGGGCGGGGGACTATGGCTACACCTTC.

In its sample, this clonotype was seen many times. V usage is TRBV5-6 and J usage is TRBJ1-1, with 8 bases that match TRBD1. Per germline, CDR1 SGHDT and CDR2 YYEEEE. This CDR3 is built from 15 residues. With V trimmed by 4 bases and J by 2 bases, 7 bases remained unmatched. This CDR3 is CASSNQDRDNTEAFF. The CDR3 DNA is TGTGCCAGCAGCAACCAGGACAGGGACAACACTGAAGCTTTCTTT.

This clonotype was counted many times. The rearrangement uses TRBV28 and TRBJ2-1; 14 bases line up with TRBD2. The V and J ends lost 4 bases and 0 bases, in that order; junction bases with no gene match: 5. The germline gives CDR1 MDHEN, CDR2 SYDVKM. CDR3 size: 18 residues. This chain's CDR3 is CASSSPGTSGGSYNEQFF. The CDR3 bases are TGTGCCAGCAGTTCACCCGGGACTAGCGGGGGCTCCTACAATGAGCAGTTCTTC.

This clonotype was counted many times. The chain joins TRBV5-1 to TRBJ2-1; TRBD2 might be the D (5 bases). The ends were cut back, 0 bases at V and 3 bases at J, with 13 bases in the middle. Per germline, CDR1 SGHRS and CDR2 YFSETQ. The CDR3 contains 16 residues. The CDR3 DNA follows: TGCGCCAGCAGCTTGGAATCGGGGTTGATCTACAATGAGCAGTTCTTC. Its protein product is CASSLESGLIYNEQFF.